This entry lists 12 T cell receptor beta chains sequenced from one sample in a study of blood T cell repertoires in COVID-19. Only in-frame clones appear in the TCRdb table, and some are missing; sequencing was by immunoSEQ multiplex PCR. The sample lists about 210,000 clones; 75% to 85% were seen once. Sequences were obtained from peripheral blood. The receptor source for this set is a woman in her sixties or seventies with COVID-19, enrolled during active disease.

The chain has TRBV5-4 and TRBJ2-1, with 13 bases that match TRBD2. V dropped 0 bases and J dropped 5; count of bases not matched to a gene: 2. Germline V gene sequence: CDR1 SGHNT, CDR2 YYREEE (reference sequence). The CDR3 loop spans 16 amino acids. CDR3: CASSLGLAGGNNEQFF. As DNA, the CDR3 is TGTGCCAGCAGCTTGGGACTAGCGGGAGGTAACAATGAGCAGTTCTTC.

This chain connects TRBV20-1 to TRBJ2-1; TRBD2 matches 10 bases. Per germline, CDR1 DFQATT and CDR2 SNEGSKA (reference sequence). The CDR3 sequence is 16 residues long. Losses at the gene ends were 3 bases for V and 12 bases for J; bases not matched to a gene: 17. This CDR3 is CSASPASGRGGVVQFF. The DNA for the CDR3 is TGCAGTGCTAGTCCGGCTAGCGGGAGAGGGGGTGTGGTGCAGTTCTTC.

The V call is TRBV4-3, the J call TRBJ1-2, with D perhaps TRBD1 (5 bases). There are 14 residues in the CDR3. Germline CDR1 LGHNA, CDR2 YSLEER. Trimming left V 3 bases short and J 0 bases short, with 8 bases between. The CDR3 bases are TGCGCCAGCAGCCAGGGGCCAACTAACTATGGCTACACCTTC. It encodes CASSQGPTNYGYTF.

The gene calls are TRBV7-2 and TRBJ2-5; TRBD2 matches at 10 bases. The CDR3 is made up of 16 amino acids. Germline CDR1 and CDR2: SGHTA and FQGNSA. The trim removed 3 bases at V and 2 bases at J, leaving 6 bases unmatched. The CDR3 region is CASSLSSGRSQETQYF. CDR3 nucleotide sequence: TGTGCCAGCAGCTTGAGTAGCGGGAGGTCTCAAGAGACCCAGTACTTC. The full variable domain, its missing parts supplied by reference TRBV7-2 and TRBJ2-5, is GAGVSQSPSNKVTEKGKDVELRCDPISGHTALYWYRQSLGQGLEFLIYFQGNSAPDKSGLPSDRFSAERTGGSVSTLTIQRTQQEDSAVYLCASSLSSGRSQETQYFGPGTRLLVL.

The CDR3 protein is CASVSGGRVDNEKLFF. The CDR3 DNA reads TGTGCCAGCGTCAGCGGGGGGAGGGTTGATAATGAAAAACTGTTTTTT. The rearrangement joins TRBV28 to TRBJ1-4; D perhaps matches TRBD1 (5 bases). This CDR3 is built from 16 residues. The V gene's germline CDR1 is MDHEN and CDR2 SYDVKM. Trimming removed 8 bases from V and 4 bases from J, with 20 bases in between.

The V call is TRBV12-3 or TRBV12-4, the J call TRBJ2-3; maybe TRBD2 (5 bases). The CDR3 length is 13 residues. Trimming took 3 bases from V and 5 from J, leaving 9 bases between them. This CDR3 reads CASSFQGGDTQYF. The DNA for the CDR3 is TGTGCCAGCAGTTTTCAAGGAGGAGATACGCAGTATTTT.

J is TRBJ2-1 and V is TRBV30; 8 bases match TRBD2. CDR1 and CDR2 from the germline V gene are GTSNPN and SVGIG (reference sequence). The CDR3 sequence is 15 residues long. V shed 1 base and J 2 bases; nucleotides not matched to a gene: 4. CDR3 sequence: CAWSGQGLAYNEQFF. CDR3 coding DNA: TGTGCCTGGAGTGGGCAGGGACTAGCCTACAATGAGCAGTTCTTC.

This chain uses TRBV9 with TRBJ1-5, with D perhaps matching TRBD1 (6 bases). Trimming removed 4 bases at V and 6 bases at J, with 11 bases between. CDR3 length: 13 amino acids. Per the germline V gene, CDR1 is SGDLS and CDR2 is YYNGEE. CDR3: CASSRDIAQPQHF. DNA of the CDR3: TGTGCCAGCAGCCGGGACATTGCTCAGCCCCAGCATTTT.

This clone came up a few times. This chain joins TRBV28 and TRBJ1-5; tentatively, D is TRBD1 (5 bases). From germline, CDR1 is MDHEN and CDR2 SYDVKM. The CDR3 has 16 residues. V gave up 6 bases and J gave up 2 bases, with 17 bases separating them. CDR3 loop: CASRVTAPSGNQPQHF. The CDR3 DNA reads TGTGCCAGCAGGGTGACAGCGCCGTCGGGCAATCAGCCCCAGCATTTT.

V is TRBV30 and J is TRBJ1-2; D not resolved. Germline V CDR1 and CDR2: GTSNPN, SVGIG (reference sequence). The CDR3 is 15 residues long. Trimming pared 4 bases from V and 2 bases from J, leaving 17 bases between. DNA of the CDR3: TGTGCCTGGAAGAGGGCGGGAGCAACGAACTATGGCTACACCTTC. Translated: CAWKRAGATNYGYTF. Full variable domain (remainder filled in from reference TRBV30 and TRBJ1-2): SQTIHQWPATLVQPVGSPLSLECTVEGTSNPNLYWYRQAAGRGLQLLFYSVGIGQISSEVPQNLSASRPQDRQFILSSKKLLLSDSGFYLCAWKRAGATNYGYTFGSGTRLTVV.

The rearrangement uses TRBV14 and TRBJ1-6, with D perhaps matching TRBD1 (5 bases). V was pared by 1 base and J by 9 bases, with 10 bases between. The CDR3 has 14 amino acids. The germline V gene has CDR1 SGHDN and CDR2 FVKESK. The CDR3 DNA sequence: TGTGCCAGCAGCCAAGTGGGGACTGCTTCACCCCTCCACTTT. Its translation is CASSQVGTASPLHF.

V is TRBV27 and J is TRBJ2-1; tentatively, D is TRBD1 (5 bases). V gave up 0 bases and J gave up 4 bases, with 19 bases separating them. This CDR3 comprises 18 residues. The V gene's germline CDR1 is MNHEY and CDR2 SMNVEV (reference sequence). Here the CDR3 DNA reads TGTGCCAGCAGTTTATCTGTACCGTCAGGGCTAGGATACAATGAGCAGTTCTTC. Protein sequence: CASSLSVPSGLGYNEQFF.